The clone carrying this T cell receptor (beta chain) was counted ten times or more. The target antigen is unknown. These data belong to a study of T cells after yellow fever vaccination. Regarding the study as a whole: FACS-sorted repertoires might harbor abundant contaminating clonotypes from the bulk population.

Trimming removed 5 bases from V and 2 bases from J, with 15 bases in between. CDR1 is DFQATT, CDR2 SNEGSKA, per germline (reference sequence). The CDR3 runs 14 residues. Template switching with 5'RACE generated the TCR cDNA and added a universal primer site and UMIs. One entry per CDR3 protein results from TCRdb running MiXCR on the 5' RACE reads. Of fewer than 500,000 distinct CDR3 sequences detected, approximately 18% appear once; the ten largest clones hold roughly a sixth. The chain combines TRBV20-1 with TRBJ1-1; the D gene is possibly TRBD1 (6 bases). The specimen was PBMCs, collected before the yellow fever booster vaccination. The sequence came from a man in his late teens or twenties who received the YFV17D yellow fever vaccine. The CDR3, as DNA: TGCAGTGCTTGGGGAGAACAGGGAAACACTGAAGCTTTCTTT. The encoded protein is CSAWGEQGNTEAFF.